This T cell receptor (beta chain) was sequenced in a study of blood T cell repertoires in COVID-19. Overall study context: Acute and convalescent COVID-19 specimens originated in the United States, Italy and Spain. PBMCs, B-cell-depleted T cells, or T cells provided the cDNA or gDNA that made up the material.

Authors' methods: Estimation of nucleated cell counts relied on the amplification of reference gene primers. Sequencing was performed with immunoSEQ multiplex PCR; in TCRdb, only in-frame clones are kept and a portion is missing. V and J calls and clone size come straight from that table; D and trimming were deduced from the DNA. The sample has 120,000 to 150,000 clones; about 85% are singletons. V lost 3 bases and J 4 bases, leaving 16 bases between the germline ends. This CDR3 has 15 residues. Germline V lookup: CDR1 SEHNR, CDR2 FQNEAQ (reference sequence). This chain links TRBV7-9 with TRBJ2-7, with D maybe TRBD2 (6 bases). The source material was peripheral blood. The sequence came from a human donor with acute or convalescent COVID-19. The donor label of this sample is uncertain. This chain's CDR3 is CASSFTGTLTYEQYF. The CDR3 bases are TGTGCCAGCAGCTTCACCGGGACTTTAACTTACGAGCAGTACTTC. Full variable domain (rest looked up from reference TRBV7-9 and TRBJ2-7): DTGVSQNPRHKITKRGQNVTFRCDPISEHNRLYWYRQTLGQGPEFLTYFQNEAQLEKSRLLSDRFSAERPKGSFSTLEIQRTEQGDSAMYLCASSFTGTLTYEQYFGPGTRLTVT.